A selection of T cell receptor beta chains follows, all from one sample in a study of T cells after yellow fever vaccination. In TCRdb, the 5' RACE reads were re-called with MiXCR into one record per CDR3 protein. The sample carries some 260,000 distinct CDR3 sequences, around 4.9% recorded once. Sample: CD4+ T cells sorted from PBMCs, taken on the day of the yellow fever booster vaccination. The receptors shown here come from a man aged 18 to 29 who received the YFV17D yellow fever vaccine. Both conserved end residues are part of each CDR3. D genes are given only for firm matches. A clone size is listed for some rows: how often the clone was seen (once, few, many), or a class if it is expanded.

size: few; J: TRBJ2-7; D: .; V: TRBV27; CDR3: CASSPFRGISSYEQYF; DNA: TGTGCCAGCAGTCCCTTCCGGGGGATCAGCTCCTACGAGCAGTACTTC
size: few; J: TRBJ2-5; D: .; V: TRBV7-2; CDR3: CASSILGGRETQYF; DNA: TGTGCCAGCAGCATCCTCGGGGGGCGAGAGACCCAGTACTTC
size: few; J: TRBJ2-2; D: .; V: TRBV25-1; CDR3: CASSEGGGNTGELFF; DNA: TGTGCCAGCAGTGAGGGGGGAGGAAACACCGGGGAGCTGTTTTTT
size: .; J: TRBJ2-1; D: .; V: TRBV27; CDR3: CASRHRAPDNEQFF; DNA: TGTGCCAGCAGACACAGGGCGCCGGATAATGAGCAGTTCTTC
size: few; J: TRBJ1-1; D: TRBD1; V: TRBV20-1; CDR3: CSAHITTGGSEAFF; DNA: TGCAGTGCTCATATAACCACAGGGGGATCTGAAGCTTTCTTT
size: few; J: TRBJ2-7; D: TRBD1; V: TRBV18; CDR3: CASSPGTASYEQYF; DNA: TGTGCCAGCTCACCCGGGACAGCCTCCTACGAGCAGTACTTC
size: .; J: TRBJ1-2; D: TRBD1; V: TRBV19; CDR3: CASNAGTGFGYTF; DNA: TGTGCCAGTAACGCCGGGACAGGGTTTGGCTACACCTTC
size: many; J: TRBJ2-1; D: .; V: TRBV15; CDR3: CATSRDWAEGNEQFF; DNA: TGTGCCACCAGCAGAGATTGGGCGGAGGGCAATGAGCAGTTCTTC
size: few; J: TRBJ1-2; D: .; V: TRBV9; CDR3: CASSVAANYGYTF; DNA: TGTGCCAGCAGCGTAGCAGCTAACTATGGCTACACCTTC
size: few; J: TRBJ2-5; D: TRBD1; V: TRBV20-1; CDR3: CSARRGTGGQTQYF; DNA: TGCAGTGCTAGAAGGGGGACAGGAGGACAGACCCAGTACTTC
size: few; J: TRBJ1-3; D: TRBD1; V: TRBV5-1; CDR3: CASSPGQGARGGNTIYF; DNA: TGCGCCAGCAGCCCCGGACAGGGGGCGCGGGGAGGAAACACCATATATTTT
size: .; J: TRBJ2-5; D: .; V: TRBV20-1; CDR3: CSARDPPKETQYF; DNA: TGCAGTGCTAGAGATCCGCCCAAAGAGACCCAGTACTTC
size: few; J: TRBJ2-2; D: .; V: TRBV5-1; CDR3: CASLRDLANTGELFF; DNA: TGCGCCAGCCTTAGGGACCTCGCGAACACCGGGGAGCTGTTTTTT
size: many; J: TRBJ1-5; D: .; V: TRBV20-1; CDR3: CSARIPGQPNQPQHF; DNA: TGCAGTGCGAGAATACCGGGACAACCCAATCAGCCCCAGCATTTT
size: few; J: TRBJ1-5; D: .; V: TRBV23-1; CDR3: CASSQRTVYSNQPQHF; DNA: TGCGCCAGCAGTCAGAGGACGGTATATAGCAATCAGCCCCAGCATTTT
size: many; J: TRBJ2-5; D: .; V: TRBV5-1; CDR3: CASSIGNQETQYF; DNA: TGCGCCAGCAGCATCGGAAACCAAGAGACCCAGTACTTC
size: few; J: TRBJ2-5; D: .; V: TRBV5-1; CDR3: CASSMSRGETQYF; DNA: TGCGCCAGCAGCATGTCCCGGGGGGAGACCCAGTACTTC
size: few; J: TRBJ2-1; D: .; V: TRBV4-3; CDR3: CASSQQGGSYNEQFF; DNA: TGCGCCAGCAGCCAACAGGGGGGCTCCTACAATGAGCAGTTCTTC
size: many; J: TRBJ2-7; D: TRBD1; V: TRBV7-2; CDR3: CASSLNGQGNEQYF; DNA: TGTGCCAGCAGCTTAAATGGACAGGGGAACGAGCAGTACTTC
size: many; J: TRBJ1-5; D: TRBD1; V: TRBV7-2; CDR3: CASSFAGGTNQPQHF; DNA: TGTGCCAGCAGCTTTGCAGGGGGAACGAATCAGCCCCAGCATTTT
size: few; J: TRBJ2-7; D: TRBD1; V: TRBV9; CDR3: CASSAQTGRSSYEQYF; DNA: TGTGCCAGCAGCGCCCAGACAGGGAGATCTTCCTACGAGCAGTACTTC
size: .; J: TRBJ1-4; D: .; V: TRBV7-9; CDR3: CASSVQGNKGKLFF; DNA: TGTGCCAGCAGCGTCCAGGGGAACAAGGGAAAACTGTTTTTT
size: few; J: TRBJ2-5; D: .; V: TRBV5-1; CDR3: CASSFSNSGGRETQYF; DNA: TGCGCCAGCAGCTTTTCTAACTCGGGGGGCCGGGAGACCCAGTACTTC
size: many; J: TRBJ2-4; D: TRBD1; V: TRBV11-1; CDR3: CASSSSQGAKNIQYF; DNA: TGTGCCAGCAGCTCCTCACAGGGGGCGAAAAACATTCAGTACTTC
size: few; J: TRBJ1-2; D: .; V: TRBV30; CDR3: CAWRALHRDYGYTF; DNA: TGTGCCTGGAGGGCACTGCATCGGGACTATGGCTACACCTTC
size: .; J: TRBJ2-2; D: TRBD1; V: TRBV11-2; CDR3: CASSVYRGAGELFF; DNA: TGTGCCAGCAGCGTTTACAGGGGCGCCGGGGAGCTGTTTTTT
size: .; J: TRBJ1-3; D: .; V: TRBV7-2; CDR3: CASRWDRRAGNTIYF; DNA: TGTGCCAGCAGGTGGGACCGACGGGCTGGAAACACCATATATTTT
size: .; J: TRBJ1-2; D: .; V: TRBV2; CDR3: CASSERGVDGYTF; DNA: TGTGCCAGCAGTGAACGGGGTGTGGATGGCTACACCTTC
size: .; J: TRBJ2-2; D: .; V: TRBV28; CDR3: CAGRASGGELFF; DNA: TGTGCCGGACGTGCATCAGGGGGGGAGCTGTTTTTT
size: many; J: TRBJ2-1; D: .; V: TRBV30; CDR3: CAWSALNEQFF; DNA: TGTGCCTGGAGTGCCCTGAATGAGCAGTTCTTC
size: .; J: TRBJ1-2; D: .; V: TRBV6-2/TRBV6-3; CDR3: CASSYWTRDYGYTF; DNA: TGTGCCAGCAGCTATTGGACTCGGGACTATGGCTACACCTTC
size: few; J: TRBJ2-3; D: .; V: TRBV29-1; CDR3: CSVRTLTDTQYF; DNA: TGCAGCGTGCGGACGCTAACAGATACGCAGTATTTT
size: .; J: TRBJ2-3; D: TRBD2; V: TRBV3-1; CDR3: CASGGGTQYF; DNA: TGTGCCAGCGGGGGGGGTACGCAGTATTTT
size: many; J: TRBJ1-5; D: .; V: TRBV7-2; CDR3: CASSLAPQPQHF; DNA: TGTGCCAGCAGCTTAGCCCCTCAGCCCCAGCATTTT
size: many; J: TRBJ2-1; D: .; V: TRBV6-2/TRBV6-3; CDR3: CASRVKTPRSPYNEQFF; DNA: TGTGCCAGCAGGGTTAAGACCCCTAGGTCCCCCTACAATGAGCAGTTCTTC
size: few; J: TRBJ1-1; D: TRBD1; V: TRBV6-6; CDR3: CASSYSTGAYTEAFF; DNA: TGTGCCAGCAGTTACTCCACAGGGGCCTACACTGAAGCTTTCTTT
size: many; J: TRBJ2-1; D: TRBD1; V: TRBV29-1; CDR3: CSVVQDRGLDEQFF; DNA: TGCAGCGTTGTACAGGACAGGGGATTAGATGAGCAGTTCTTC
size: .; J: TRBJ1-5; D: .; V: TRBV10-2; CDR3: CASSVGTQPQHF; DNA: TGCGCCAGCAGTGTCGGTACCCAGCCCCAGCATTTT
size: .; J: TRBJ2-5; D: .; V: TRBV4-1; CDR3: CASSQVRTQGAQYF; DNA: TGCGCCAGCAGCCAAGTCAGGACCCAAGGGGCCCAGTACTTC
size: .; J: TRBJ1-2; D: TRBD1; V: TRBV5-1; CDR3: CASSRGQAGYGYTF; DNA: TGCGCCAGCAGCCGAGGACAGGCGGGCTATGGCTACACCTTC
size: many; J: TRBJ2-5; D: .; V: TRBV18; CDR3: CASSPGQKETQYF; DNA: TGTGCCAGCTCACCGGGACAAAAAGAGACCCAGTACTTC
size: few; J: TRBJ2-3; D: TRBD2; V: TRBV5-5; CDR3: CASSDREADTQYF; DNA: TGTGCCAGCAGCGACCGGGAGGCAGATACGCAGTATTTT
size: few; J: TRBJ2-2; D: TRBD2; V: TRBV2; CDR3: CASSGGSGGAYSGELFF; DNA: TGTGCCAGCAGTGGAGGCAGCGGGGGGGCTTACTCCGGGGAGCTGTTTTTT
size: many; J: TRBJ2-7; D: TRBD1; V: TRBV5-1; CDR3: CASSLLGGQGANEQYF; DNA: TGCGCCAGCAGCTTGCTTGGAGGGCAGGGGGCGAACGAGCAGTACTTC
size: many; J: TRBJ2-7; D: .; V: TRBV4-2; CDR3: CASSQDRTAYYEQYF; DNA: TGTGCCAGCAGCCAAGATCGTACGGCTTACTACGAGCAGTACTTC
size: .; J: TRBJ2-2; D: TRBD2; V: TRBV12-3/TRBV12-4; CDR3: CASAERLAGRGELFF; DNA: TGTGCCAGCGCCGAAAGACTAGCGGGGAGAGGGGAGCTGTTTTTT
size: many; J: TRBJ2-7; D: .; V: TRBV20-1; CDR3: CSALPIGAYEQYF; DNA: TGCAGTGCCCTGCCGATCGGGGCCTACGAGCAGTACTTC
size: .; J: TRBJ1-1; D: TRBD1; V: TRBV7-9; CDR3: CASSFGTGAAFF; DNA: TGTGCCAGCAGCTTCGGGACAGGGGCAGCTTTCTTT